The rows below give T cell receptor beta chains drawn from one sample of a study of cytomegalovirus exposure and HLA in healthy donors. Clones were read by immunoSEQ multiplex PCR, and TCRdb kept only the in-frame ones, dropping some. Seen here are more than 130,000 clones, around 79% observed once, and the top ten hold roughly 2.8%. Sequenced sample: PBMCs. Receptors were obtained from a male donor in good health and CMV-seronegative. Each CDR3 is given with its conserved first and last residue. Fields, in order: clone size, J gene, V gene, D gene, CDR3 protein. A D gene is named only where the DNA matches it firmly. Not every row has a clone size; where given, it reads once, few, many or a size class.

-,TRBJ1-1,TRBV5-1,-,CASSFKQGLNTEAFF
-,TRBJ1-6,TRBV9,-,CASSVETRDSPLHF
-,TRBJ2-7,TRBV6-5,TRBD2,CASRQSGDEQYF
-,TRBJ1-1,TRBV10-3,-,CAISERGGNTEAFF
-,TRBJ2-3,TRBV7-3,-,CASSLTGGSTDTQYF
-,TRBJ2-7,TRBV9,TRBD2,CASSAVPAGGEQYF
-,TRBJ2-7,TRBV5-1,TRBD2,CASSARGSGSSYEQYF
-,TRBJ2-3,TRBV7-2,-,CASSLGLGGQVETDTQYF
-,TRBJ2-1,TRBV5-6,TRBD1,CASSLAGGPRGHEQFF
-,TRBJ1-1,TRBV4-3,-,CASSQDWEGIMNTEAFF
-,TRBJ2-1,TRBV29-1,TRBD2,CSMWGGIDNEQFF
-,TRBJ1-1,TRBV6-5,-,CASSYSTGTTEAFF
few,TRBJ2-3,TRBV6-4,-,CASSFASGAPDTQYF
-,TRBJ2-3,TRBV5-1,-,CASSSENLYTDTQYF
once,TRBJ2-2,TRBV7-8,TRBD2,CASSEIGLATSTGELFF
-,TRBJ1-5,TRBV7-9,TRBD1,CASSLGDRPYQPQHF
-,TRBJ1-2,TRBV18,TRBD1,CASSPRQGPGSGGYTF
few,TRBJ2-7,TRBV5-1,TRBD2,CASSLTPPGLAGRVYEQYF
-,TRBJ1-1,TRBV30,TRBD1,CASAQGAMAEAFF
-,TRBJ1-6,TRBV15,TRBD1,CATSREDRVYSPLHF
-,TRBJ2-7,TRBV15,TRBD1,CATSRGGQGGYEQYF
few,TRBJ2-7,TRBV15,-,CATSRDRISGYEQYF
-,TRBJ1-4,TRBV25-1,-,CASSERLLNEKLFF
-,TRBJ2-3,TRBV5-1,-,CASSLGHPSTDTQYF
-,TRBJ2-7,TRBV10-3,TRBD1,CAISVSGTAVSYEQYF
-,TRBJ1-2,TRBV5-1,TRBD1,CASSLDGTENNYGYTF
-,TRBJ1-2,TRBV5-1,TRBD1,CASSLTGGQGYGYTF
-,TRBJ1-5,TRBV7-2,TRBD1,CASSEGASQPQHF
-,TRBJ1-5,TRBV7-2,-,CASSFRSQPQHF
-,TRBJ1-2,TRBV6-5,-,CASSYGTPVIDGYTF
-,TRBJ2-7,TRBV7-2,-,CASSLTYEQYF
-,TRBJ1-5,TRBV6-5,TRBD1,CASRRKGTGGQPQHF
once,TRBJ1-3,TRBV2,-,CASSEFRGAGGNTIYF
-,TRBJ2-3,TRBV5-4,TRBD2,CASTTGGLAGGPWNTDTQYF
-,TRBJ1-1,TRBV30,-,CAWSFEVPLSSGPLAEAFF
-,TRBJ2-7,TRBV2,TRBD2,CASSVGSGRAGEQYF
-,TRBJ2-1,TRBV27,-,CASSLRVKQGLSYNEQFF